Reported below is one T cell receptor (beta chain). What this receptor recognizes is not known. Base qualities were left out, and no much larger clone turns up one base away. This entry is derived from a study of shared clonotypes between healthy human individuals (dated by TCRdb to the early 2020s). General notes on the study: Three men and a couple of women, aged 18 to 49 years, made up the cohort. To estimate repertoire size and how much clonotype sharing occurs between individuals, the study deeply sequenced the blood TCR repertoires of 4 to 6 healthy adults. For each donor, CD4 naive and CD4 memory were each run on three plates, CD8 naive on two plates, and CD8 memory on one plate. Different laboratories and diverse techniques were used to prepare libraries and sequence TCR repertoires, to increase sequencing depth and limit assay-specific biases. Between about 0.8 and 8.9 billion PBMCs per donor were obtained by leukapheresis.

TCR CDR3 regions were amplified from genomic DNA by multiplex PCR using the deep immunoSEQ assay. Extracted genomic DNA from each cell subset was spread evenly across all wells of several immunoSEQ 96-well plates, with each plate serving as a replicate. For sorted subsets, 150 to 250 ng of genomic DNA, equivalent to roughly 30,000 T cell genomes, went into each replicate PCR. Purified libraries were measured with a Qubit 3.0 fluorometer, size-checked on a Bioanalyzer 2100, and measured again with the KAPA Library Quantification kit. A separate single-read 150-cycle Illumina NextSeq 550 flow cell was used to sequence each immunoSEQ 96-well plate. The authors' analysis ran thus. The immunoSEQ output contained only junctional sequences without quality scores, so filtering could not match that applied to full-length reads. To assign V/J genes and CDR3, sequences were annotated using PyIR, a Python wrapper for IgBLAST v1.9, with IMGT germline references. Reads were filtered out if the reads had weak V/J assignments (E-value above 1e-6), no CDR3, stop codons, out-of-frame junctions, or ambiguous translated residues. A V3J clonotype was defined by an identical inferred V gene, J gene, and CDR3 amino acid sequence. Percentage overlap between repertoires was computed as shared unique clonotypes divided by the size of the smaller repertoire. Three approaches were used to assess repertoire richness: RTK rarefaction, the Chao1 estimator, and Recon v2.1 estimates of unobserved clonotypes. Generation probabilities for all TCRbeta clonotypes obtained by the gDNA method from a few donors were computed using OLGA. What TCRdb holds here is the immuneACCESS table cut down to in-frame rearrangements. Part of the clones is not present; checked against another copy, under half of the missing clones reflect an unresolved V gene, and the others are unexplained. That table supplies the V and J calls and clone size; D and trimming were determined from the DNA. This sample has about 2.4 million clones in its table, and 90% to 95% of those were observed once. The top ten clonotypes cover roughly 0.36% of the sample.

Healthy HIV-negative adults with no recently reported acute infections or vaccinations were included as donors. Every donor was a Caucasian adult living in Nashville, Tennessee, USA. CD4+ T cells were enriched by magnetic negative selection; naive cells were then positively selected on CD45RA, and the negative fraction formed the memory subset. Blood was obtained by leukapheresis, after which PBMCs were separated by Ficoll-Histopaque density gradient centrifugation and cryopreserved in liquid nitrogen vapor phase. Analytical flow cytometry was used to check the purity and quantity of every magnetically sorted T cell population. Each sorted fraction had its genomic DNA isolated and then quantified by UV absorbance on a Nanodrop 2000c. The paper's findings and limits, for the study overall: Rarefaction of sorted-subset datasets indicated incomplete sequencing despite the large sequencing depth. Pairwise subsampling led to the expectation that sequencing depth would affect the degree of clonotype sharing among donors. Higher generation probabilities were observed for clonotypes shared by all four sorted-subset donors than for non-shared clonotypes. The genetic and exposure-history diversity represented was limited by the small number of donors. Sampling was limited to blood, and TCR repertoires in tissue likely differ from TCR repertoires in blood. Larger estimated clonotype richness was generally found for naive subsets than for memory subsets. Sharing across several donors was observed for roughly 5.4% of naive CD4, around 3.5% of naive CD8, roughly 2.3% of memory CD4, and around 0.42% of memory CD8 clonotypes.

Ends trimmed: V by 4 bases, J by 4 bases; bases unmatched to a gene: 10. Counted from cysteine to phenylalanine, this CDR3 has 17 amino acids. This entry keeps only the CDR3 DNA: 51 bases, framed from base 1. The germline V gene encodes CDR1 MNHNS and CDR2 SASEGT. The source material was naive CD4+ T cells from PBMCs. The sample's cell subset or site label, decoded: CD45RA+ positively selected. The chain couples TRBV6-1 to TRBJ2-2, and 9 junctional nucleotides match TRBD1. This TCR came from a young man in good health. Some clones in this sample may be carry-over from other donors' samples. The sequence in DNA is TGTGCCAGCAGTGGATCCGGGACAGGGCCCGTCACCGGGGAGCTGTTTTTT. Its amino acids are CASSGSGTGPVTGELFF.